The rows below give T cell receptor beta chains drawn from one sample of a study of cytomegalovirus exposure and HLA in healthy donors. Clones were sequenced by immunoSEQ multiplex PCR, and TCRdb holds only the in-frame ones, with some missing. This sample yields about 89,000 clones, of which 77% are seen a single time; around 3.5% belongs to the top ten. Sample: PBMCs. The receptors stem from a man aged 25 to 45 in good health and CMV-seronegative. Each CDR3 is given with its conserved first and last residue. The D gene is left open where the match is weak. Only part of the rows carry a size: once, few, many, or a class if the clone is expanded.

CDR3,DNA,size,V,J,D
CASSPGGASGTNYEQYF,TGTGCCAGCAGCCCCGGAGGGGCTAGCGGGACTAACTACGAGCAGTACTTC,-,TRBV5-4,TRBJ2-7,TRBD2
CASSEIRGTGAFF,TGCGCCAGCAGTGAGATCCGAGGGACAGGCGCTTTCTTT,-,TRBV10-1,TRBJ1-1,TRBD1
CASSPQGLETQYF,TGTGCCAGCAGCCCACAGGGCTTGGAGACCCAGTACTTC,-,TRBV6-5,TRBJ2-5,-
CASNRGANTEAFF,TGTGCCAGCAACCGGGGGGCGAACACTGAAGCTTTCTTT,few,TRBV6-6,TRBJ1-1,-
CASSLATFGGNTEAFF,TGTGCCAGCAGCTTAGCCACGTTCGGGGGGAACACTGAAGCTTTCTTT,-,TRBV7-6,TRBJ1-1,-
CASSDASGRGETQYF,TGTGCCAGCAGTGACGCTAGCGGGAGAGGGGAGACCCAGTACTTC,-,TRBV6-1,TRBJ2-5,TRBD2
CASSSLSQGFLINQPQHF,TGTGCCAGCAGTTCACTATCTCAGGGGTTCTTGATCAATCAGCCCCAGCATTTT,few,TRBV27,TRBJ1-5,-
CAWSEPFPNRVTYNEQFF,TGTGCCTGGAGTGAACCTTTCCCGAACAGGGTTACCTACAATGAGCAGTTCTTC,few,TRBV30,TRBJ2-1,-
CASSLAAGGQETQYF,TGTGCCAGCAGCTTGGCGGCGGGGGGGCAAGAGACCCAGTACTTC,-,TRBV5-4,TRBJ2-5,TRBD2
CSVTGGVTSTDTQYF,TGCAGCGTTACAGGGGGCGTTACTAGCACAGATACGCAGTATTTT,few,TRBV29-1,TRBJ2-3,TRBD1
CASSYSGVGGNEQFF,TGTGCCAGCAGCTATAGCGGGGTGGGGGGGAATGAGCAGTTCTTC,-,TRBV7-8,TRBJ2-1,TRBD2
CASSTAGVKSSGANVLTF,TGCGCCAGCAGCACCGCGGGCGTAAAAAGCTCTGGGGCCAACGTCCTGACTTTC,-,TRBV4-3,TRBJ2-6,-
CASSPMYSPSNQPQHF,TGTGCCAGTAGTCCCATGTACAGCCCTAGCAATCAGCCCCAGCATTTT,-,TRBV19,TRBJ1-5,-
CASSLAGEVNLSPLHF,TGCGCCAGCAGCTTGGCGGGAGAGGTGAATCTTTCACCCCTCCACTTT,-,TRBV5-1,TRBJ1-6,-
CATEGSLDAGNTIYF,TGTGCCACCGAGGGCAGTCTAGATGCTGGAAACACCATATATTTT,-,TRBV6-6,TRBJ1-3,-
CASSPGLSYEQYF,TGTGCCAGCAGCCCAGGACTTTCCTACGAGCAGTACTTC,-,TRBV13,TRBJ2-7,-
CSVEEDDYNEQFF,TGCAGCGTTGAGGAGGACGACTACAATGAGCAGTTCTTC,-,TRBV29-1,TRBJ2-1,-
CALDSSGANVLTF,TGTGCCTTAGACAGCTCTGGGGCCAACGTCCTGACTTTC,-,TRBV30,TRBJ2-6,-
CASSLTATSGDTQYF,TGTGCCAGCAGTTTAACAGCGACTAGCGGAGATACGCAGTATTTT,-,TRBV28,TRBJ2-3,TRBD2
CASSPPGWNEQFF,TGTGCCAGCAGCCCGCCAGGGTGGAATGAGCAGTTCTTC,-,TRBV14,TRBJ2-1,-
CASSRETGEGGYTF,TGTGCCAGCAGTCGGGAGACAGGGGAGGGAGGCTACACCTTC,-,TRBV27,TRBJ1-2,TRBD1
CASQDSNTGELFF,TGTGCCAGCCAGGATTCGAACACCGGGGAGCTGTTTTTT,few,TRBV6-1,TRBJ2-2,-
CASSPLAVVSGEQFF,TGCGCCAGCAGTCCCCTAGCGGTGGTGAGTGGTGAGCAGTTCTTC,-,TRBV10-1,TRBJ2-1,TRBD2
CASSQVQTNRGINTGELFF,TGTGCCAGCAGCCAAGTCCAAACCAACAGGGGAATTAACACCGGGGAGCTGTTTTTT,-,TRBV4-2,TRBJ2-2,TRBD1
CASSQQGRRGYTF,TGTGCCAGCTCACAACAGGGTCGGCGAGGCTACACCTTC,-,TRBV18,TRBJ1-2,-
CASSFLTAYEQYF,TGTGCCAGCAGTTTTCTGACAGCCTACGAGCAGTACTTC,once,TRBV28,TRBJ2-7,-
CATSTGYPSGNTIYF,TGTGCCACCTCGACAGGCTATCCCTCTGGAAACACCATATATTTT,few,TRBV6-5,TRBJ1-3,-
CASSQVIGGTGSGANVLTF,TGCGCCAGCAGCCAAGTTATCGGGGGGACAGGCTCTGGGGCCAACGTCCTGACTTTC,-,TRBV4-3,TRBJ2-6,-
CASSPLRTATYEQYF,TGTGCCAGCTCACCACTAAGGACAGCCACCTACGAGCAGTACTTC,-,TRBV18,TRBJ2-7,-
CASSEDSGYTEAFF,TGTGCCAGCAGTGAGGATTCAGGGTACACTGAAGCTTTCTTT,few,TRBV6-1,TRBJ1-1,-
CASSLGSSINEKLFF,TGTGCCAGCAGCTTAGGCTCCAGTATTAATGAAAAACTGTTTTTT,-,TRBV11-2,TRBJ1-4,-
CASSFGGDGTQYF,TGTGCCAGCAGCTTCGGAGGGGATGGGACCCAGTACTTC,once,TRBV5-5,TRBJ2-5,-
CASSSSDMAAGQFF,TGTGCCAGCAGTTCATCCGACATGGCGGCGGGGCAGTTCTTC,-,TRBV6-4,TRBJ2-1,-
CASSDLGDNEQFF,TGTGCCAGCAGTGATTTAGGAGACAATGAGCAGTTCTTC,-,TRBV25-1,TRBJ2-1,-
CAVRGGVEAFF,TGCGCCGTCAGAGGCGGGGTTGAGGCTTTCTTT,-,TRBV11-2,TRBJ1-1,-
CASKRTGTFGELFF,TGTGCCAGCAAACGGACAGGGACTTTCGGGGAGCTGTTTTTT,-,TRBV6-5,TRBJ2-2,TRBD1
CSVEFWRGTDTQYF,TGCAGCGTTGAATTCTGGCGGGGCACAGATACGCAGTATTTT,-,TRBV29-1,TRBJ2-3,-
CASRTGTADTDTQYF,TGTGCCAGCAGGACCGGGACAGCCGACACAGATACGCAGTATTTT,-,TRBV5-4,TRBJ2-3,TRBD1
CASTKQGSETQYF,TGTGCCAGTACCAAACAGGGGAGTGAGACCCAGTACTTC,-,TRBV19,TRBJ2-5,TRBD1
CASIGRAIYGYTF,TGTGCCAGCATCGGCAGGGCCATCTATGGCTACACCTTC,-,TRBV28,TRBJ1-2,-
CASSPGTSGRYAYEQYF,TGTGCCAGCAGCCCTGGGACTAGCGGGAGGTACGCCTACGAGCAGTACTTC,-,TRBV7-2,TRBJ2-7,TRBD2
CAIRPTSGRDYEQYF,TGTGCCATCAGACCTACTAGCGGGAGGGACTACGAGCAGTACTTC,-,TRBV10-3,TRBJ2-7,TRBD2